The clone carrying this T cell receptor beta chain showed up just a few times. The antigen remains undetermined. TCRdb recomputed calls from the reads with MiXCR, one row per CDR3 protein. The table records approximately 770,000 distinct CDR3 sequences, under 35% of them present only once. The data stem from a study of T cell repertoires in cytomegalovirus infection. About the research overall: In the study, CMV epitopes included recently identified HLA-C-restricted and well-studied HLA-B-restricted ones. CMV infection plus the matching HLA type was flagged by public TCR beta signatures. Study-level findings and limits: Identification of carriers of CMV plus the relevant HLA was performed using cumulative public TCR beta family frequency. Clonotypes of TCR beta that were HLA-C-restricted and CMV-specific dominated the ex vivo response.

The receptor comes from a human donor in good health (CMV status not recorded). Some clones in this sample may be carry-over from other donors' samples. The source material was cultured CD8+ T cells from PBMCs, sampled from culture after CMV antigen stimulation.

The CDR3 sequence is CASSLGEIQYF. DNA of the CDR3: TGTGCCAGCAGCCTAGGAGAAATCCAGTACTTC. V usage is TRBV6-6 and J usage is TRBJ2-5; D call uncertain. This CDR3 is built from 11 residues. V was pared by 6 bases and J by 10 bases, with 12 bases between. Germline loops: CDR1 MNHNY, CDR2 SVGAGI (reference sequence).